The 17 T cell receptor beta chains below all came from one sample that was sequenced in a study of cytomegalovirus exposure and HLA in healthy donors. Primers: 60 Vbeta forward and 13 Jbeta reverse. Profiling relied on immunoSEQ multiplex PCR, and the TCRdb table lists in-frame clones only, not all of them. The table shows around 120,000 clones, with over 60% occurring only once. Sequences were obtained from PBMCs. Receptors originate from a human donor in good health.

The chain links TRBV11-2 to TRBJ1-2; the D is unclear. Trimming removed 2 bases from V and 4 bases from J, with 11 bases in between. The germline V gene encodes CDR1 SGHAT and CDR2 FQNNGV. The CDR3 is 14 amino acids. CDR3 coding DNA: TGTGCCAGCAGCTTATCTGACAAAAGCTATGGCTACACCTTC. Amino acids: CASSLSDKSYGYTF.

The chain employs TRBV6-1 and TRBJ2-1; D is undetermined. The V and J ends lost 5 bases and 5 bases respectively, with 10 bases between them. The CDR3 runs to 13 residues. Germline lookup yields CDR1 MNHNS and CDR2 SASEGT. For the CDR3, the DNA is TGTGCCAGCAGTATCTCTAGAAACAATGAGCAGTTCTTC. Translating it yields CASSISRNNEQFF.

CDR3 nucleotide sequence: TGTGCCAGCAGCCGCAAGACTAGCGGGGCTTACAATGAGCAGTTCTTC. The encoded protein is CASSRKTSGAYNEQFF. The chain is built from TRBV4-2 and TRBJ2-1; 11 nucleotides match TRBD2. Trimming cost V 4 bases and J 4 bases; bases outside gene matches: 6. Per germline, CDR1 LGHNA and CDR2 YNFKEQ. The CDR3 has 16 amino acids.

The rearrangement joins TRBV6-6 to TRBJ2-7, with D possibly matching TRBD2 (5 bases). Per the germline V gene, CDR1 is MNHNY and CDR2 is SVGAGI (reference sequence). This CDR3 is built from 13 residues. V lost 6 bases, J lost 3 bases, and 12 bases lay in between. DNA of the CDR3: TGTGCCAGCAGCCCGGGAAGTTTCTACGAGCAGTACTTC. Translated, it gives CASSPGSFYEQYF.

The chain carries TRBV5-1 and TRBJ1-6, with 10 bases that match TRBD1. The germline V gene encodes CDR1 SGHRS and CDR2 YFSETQ. The CDR3 spans 15 residues. V was pared by 2 bases and J by 10 bases, with 6 bases of the junction left unmatched. The CDR3 region is CASSFLTGGDSPLHF. As DNA, the CDR3 is TGCGCCAGCAGCTTCCTGACAGGGGGCGACTCACCCCTCCACTTT.

V is TRBV7-9 and J is TRBJ2-7; D is uncertain. The germline V gene encodes CDR1 SEHNR and CDR2 FQNEAQ (reference sequence). CDR3 length equals 14 residues. The V end lost 0 bases, the J end lost 4 bases, and 10 bases lay between the germline ends. DNA for the CDR3: TGTGCCAGCAGCTTAGCGCGGCAGACTTACGAGCAGTACTTC. This translates into CASSLARQTYEQYF. The full variable domain, with the rest looked up from reference TRBV7-9 and TRBJ2-7, is DTGVSQNPRHKITKRGQNVTFRCDPISEHNRLYWYRQTLGQGPEFLTYFQNEAQLEKSRLLSDRFSAERPKGSFSTLEIQRTEQGDSAMYLCASSLARQTYEQYFGPGTRLTVT.

This clone was picked up a small number of times. The chain is built from TRBV2 and TRBJ1-4; no clear D. Between the trimmed V and J ends, which lost 9 bases and 8 bases, there was a span of 13 bases. The CDR3 runs 12 residues. Looked up from germline, CDR1 is SNHLY and CDR2 is FYNNEI. The CDR3 sequence is CASSAEGEKLFF. The CDR3 DNA sequence: TGTGCCAGTTCCGCAGAGGGAGAAAAACTGTTTTTT.

The chain employs TRBV13 and TRBJ2-3; 8 bases line up with TRBD2. CDR1 is PRHDT and CDR2 is FYEKMQ in the germline V gene (reference sequence). V gave up 5 bases and J gave up 0 bases; unmatched junction bases: 16. The CDR3 has 19 amino acids. The chain's CDR3 is CASSLALRLAGTSTDTQYF. CDR3 DNA sequence: TGTGCCAGCAGCCTGGCCCTGCGGCTAGCGGGTACTAGCACAGATACGCAGTATTTT.

The chain links TRBV6-6 to TRBJ1-5, with TRBD1 matching over 12 bases. This CDR3 comprises 16 residues. The J segment lost 6 bases and the V segment lost 0 bases, leaving 3 bases of the junction unmatched. The germline V gene encodes CDR1 MNHNY and CDR2 SVGAGI (reference sequence). The CDR3 spells CASSYSGTGGSQPQHF. The DNA for the CDR3 is TGTGCCAGCAGTTACTCGGGGACAGGGGGCAGTCAGCCCCAGCATTTT.

V is TRBV5-1 and J is TRBJ1-1; 8 bases are shared with TRBD1. The V segment lost 4 bases and the J segment 7 bases; nucleotides outside the gene matches: 6. Germline V gene lookup returns CDR1 SGHRS and CDR2 YFSETQ. This CDR3 is 13 amino acids long. The CDR3 DNA reads TGCGCCAGCAGCCAGGGACAGGTTGTTGAAGCTTTCTTT. It is translated as CASSQGQVVEAFF.

The chain links TRBV2 to TRBJ1-1; D gene ambiguous. Per the germline V gene, CDR1 is SNHLY and CDR2 is FYNNEI. V lost 10 bases and J lost 4, with 10 bases in between. The CDR3 is 11 amino acids. The CDR3 DNA is TGTGCCACCCGGGGTGGCACTGAAGCTTTCTTT. This sequence encodes CATRGGTEAFF.

V and J are TRBV5-6 and TRBJ2-1; 7 bases map to TRBD2. The germline V gene encodes CDR1 SGHDT and CDR2 YYEEEE. This CDR3 has 16 residues. The J segment lost 3 bases and the V segment lost 0 bases, leaving 6 bases of the junction unmatched. The CDR3 bases are TGTGCCAGCAGCTTGGGCGTGGGGGGGTACTACAATGAGCAGTTCTTC. Its protein product is CASSLGVGGYYNEQFF.

This clone was detected a few times. The rearrangement joins TRBV5-4 to TRBJ1-4; D may be TRBD1 (6 bases). In germline, CDR1 is SGHNT, CDR2 YYREEE (reference sequence). The ends were cut back, 2 bases at V and 6 bases at J, with 8 bases in the middle. CDR3 length equals 13 residues. CDR3: CASSFRGDEKLFF. The DNA for the CDR3 is TGTGCCAGCAGCTTCAGGGGAGATGAAAAACTGTTTTTT.

J is TRBJ1-3 and V is TRBV4-1; TRBD1 might be the D (5 bases). The ends were cut back, 4 bases at V and 4 bases at J, with 14 bases in the middle. Germline V CDR1 and CDR2: MGHRA, YSYEKL. The CDR3 totals 15 residues. The CDR3 reads CASSLMAGGGNTIYF. CDR3 DNA sequence: TGCGCCAGCAGCCTTATGGCGGGGGGAGGAAACACCATATATTTT.

V usage is TRBV27 and J usage is TRBJ1-2, with TRBD1 matching over 7 bases. V lost 2 bases, J lost 5 bases, and 5 bases stayed unmatched. Germline CDR1 and CDR2: MNHEY and SMNVEV (reference sequence). CDR3 length: 14 amino acids. CDR3 sequence reads: CASSLNPGQYGYTF. For the CDR3, the DNA is TGTGCCAGCAGTTTAAACCCGGGACAGTATGGCTACACCTTC.

This clone was observed a handful of times. The chain employs TRBV7-6 and TRBJ2-1; TRBD2 agrees at 11 bases. With V trimmed by 1 base and J by 6 bases, 5 bases remained unmatched. The CDR3 sequence is 16 residues long. Germline CDR1 is SGHVS and CDR2 is FNYEAQ. CDR3 residues: CASSLGSGGAFNEQFF. DNA of the CDR3: TGTGCCAGCAGCTTAGGTAGCGGGGGGGCCTTCAATGAGCAGTTCTTC.

This clone has only one observation. The gene calls are TRBV9 and TRBJ1-2, with D tentatively TRBD1 (6 bases). From germline, CDR1 is SGDLS and CDR2 YYNGEE. V lost 3 bases and J 4 bases, leaving 22 bases between the germline ends. The CDR3 length is 17 residues. CDR3 amino acids: CASSGPQQGALIYGYTF. CDR3 DNA sequence: TGTGCCAGCAGCGGCCCCCAACAGGGCGCCCTCATCTATGGCTACACCTTC.